This TCR beta chain stems from a study of blood T cell repertoires in COVID-19. Whole-study context: Sample material is recorded as cDNA or gDNA derived from T cells, B-cell-depleted T cells, or PBMCs.

This clone is a singleton in its sample. Methods used by the authors: Amplification from reference gene primers served as the basis for estimated nucleated cell counts. Assay used: immunoSEQ multiplex PCR; TCRdb lists only in-frame clones, some missing. V, J and clone size derive from that table, while D and trimming were established from the DNA sequence. The sample lists about 150,000 clones, 91% occurring once. The sequenced material came from peripheral blood. This sequence originates from a middle-aged man with acute or convalescent COVID-19.

The CDR3 coding sequence is TGCGCCAGCAGCTTGGCTACTAACACAGGCTCTGGAAACACCATATATTTT. The encoded protein is CASSLATNTGSGNTIYF. The chain employs TRBV5-1 and TRBJ1-3; D is possibly TRBD1 (5 bases). V lost 0 bases to trimming and J lost 0 bases, with 13 bases between them. The germline gives CDR1 SGHRS, CDR2 YFSETQ. This CDR3 region has 17 residues.